This T cell receptor beta chain was documented in a study of blood T cell dynamics during melanoma immunotherapy (dated by TCRdb to 2020 to 2021). At the level of the whole study: Patients had metastatic melanoma and received first-line pembrolizumab or nivolumab plus ipilimumab as standard of care in the United Kingdom. To identify early correlates of response, the study profiled peripheral T cell receptor repertoires in patients with metastatic melanoma before and after one cycle of checkpoint inhibitor therapy. Consecutive patients formed a training cohort, and a further independent group of patients from the same centre was pooled into an external validation set. Results and caveats for the whole study, not just this receptor: The study could not determine whether the T cell clones driving repertoire changes were melanoma-specific or reflected general immune activation. The relatively small sample size was acknowledged as a potential limitation on generalization of the results. Unlike progressors, patients who went on to achieve disease control showed a bifurcated reorganization of the PBMC repertoire at W3, with either increased clonality or increased diversity.

The time point label on this specimen signifies: pre-treatment baseline. Blood samples were taken before treatment (T0) and at week 3 (W3), following the first cycle of checkpoint blockade. Except for a couple of patients with rapid clinical progression, response was assessed 12 weeks after the first infusion by RECIST 1.1; disease control meant complete response, partial response or stable disease. Any patient who had received prior systemic cancer treatment, was on concomitant immunosuppressant therapy or had synchronous other active malignancies was excluded. TCR beta was sequenced in both bulk PBMC and plasma cell-free DNA in order to track circulating cells as well as T cell turnover. Lymphoprep and SepMate tubes were used to isolate PBMC from blood, and red cell lysis was then performed. QIAamp DNA Blood Mini kits were used to extract DNA from PBMC and from sorted T cell subsets. As concerns this clone: Its antigen remains unidentified. Qualities for individual bases were not recorded, and no much larger clone is one base off.

For every bulk PBMC sample, a fixed 350 ng of DNA was loaded. Following the manufacturer instructions, the immunoSEQ TCRb Assay kit was used to amplify TCR beta CDR3 sequences from genomic DNA. The KAPA Library Quantification Kit for Illumina platforms was used to quantify the pooled libraries by qPCR. Pooled libraries were clustered at about 0.6-1.2 pM and sequenced on an Illumina NextSeq 500. As for the authors' bioinformatics: TCR data were analyzed using immunoSEQ ANALYZER and the R LymphoSeq package. A rearrangement efficiency score was calculated as productive divided by the sum of productive and non-productive CDR3 sequences. Within each patient, timepoints were compared pairwise for clonality, measured with the Gini coefficient, and for diversity, measured with the Renyi index at alpha=1. Clonal relatedness, based on an edit distance of 3, and repertoire similarity, based on the Bhattacharyya coefficient, were both computed in LymphoSeq. To classify response, a linear discriminant analysis based on week-3 changes in clonality and diversity was built using the R MASS and caret packages. TCRdb retrieved this table from immuneACCESS and kept in-frame rearrangements only. Not all clones are present; in checked studies, unresolved V genes account for under half, and no reason is known for the remainder. That table gives V, J and clone size, and the DNA gave D and trimming. For this sample the table gives about 13,000 clones, of which around nine tenths were detected only once. The top ten hold about 3% of the sample.

The input for sequencing was blood, taken from a patient treated with checkpoint blockade. The source is a human donor with melanoma.

DNA sequence: TGCGCCAGCAGCCGGGACAGGGGGTCTGGGGCCAACGTCCTGACTTTC. It translates to CASSRDRGSGANVLTF. The V and J segments used are TRBV5-1 and TRBJ2-6; 11 bases in between match TRBD1. From the germline V gene, CDR1 is SGHRS and CDR2 is YFSETQ. Its CDR3 holds 16 amino acids, cysteine through phenylalanine. The CDR3 DNA has 48 bases and is translated from base 1. Trimming takes 4 bases off V and 1 base off J; junction bases not matched to a gene: 1.